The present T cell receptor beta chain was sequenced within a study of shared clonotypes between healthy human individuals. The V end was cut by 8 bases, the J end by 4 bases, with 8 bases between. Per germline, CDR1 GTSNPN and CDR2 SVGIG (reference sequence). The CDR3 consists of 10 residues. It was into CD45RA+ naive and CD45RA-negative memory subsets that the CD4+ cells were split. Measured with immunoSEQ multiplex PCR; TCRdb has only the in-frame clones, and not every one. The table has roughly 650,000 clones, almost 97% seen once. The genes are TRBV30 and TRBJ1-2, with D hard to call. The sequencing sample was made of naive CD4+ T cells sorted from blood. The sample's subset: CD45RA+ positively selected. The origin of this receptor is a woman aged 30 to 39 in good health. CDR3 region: CAVDGYGYTF. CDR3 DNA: TGTGCCGTGGACGGCTATGGCTACACCTTC.